The 11 T cell receptor beta chains presented below share a single source sample, sequenced in a study of T cells after posttransplantation cyclophosphamide. Clones were read by immunoSEQ multiplex PCR, and TCRdb kept only the in-frame ones, dropping some. The data contain approximately 4,700 clones, over 65% of them singletons. Busulfan-fludarabine conditioning, marrow transplant, and cyclophosphamide on days +3 and +4 were administered. Specimen: PBMCs, collected after allogeneic stem cell transplant with posttransplant cyclophosphamide. Receptors were obtained from a male patient aged 40-55 years who received an allogeneic stem cell transplant from a related donor, was CMV-positive, and had acute and chronic GVHD. Some T cells may be graft donor cells.

This clone has a handful of counts. V usage is TRBV11-3 and J usage is TRBJ2-7; 7 nucleotides align to TRBD1. The germline CDR1 and CDR2 sequences are SGHNT and YENEEA. V lost 5 bases to trimming and J lost 5 bases; unmatched junction nucleotides: 3. The CDR3 is made up of 12 amino acids. CDR3 protein: CASSNRGNEQYF. Here the CDR3 DNA reads TGTGCCAGCAGCAACAGGGGTAACGAGCAGTACTTC.

This chain connects TRBV12-5 to TRBJ2-2, with TRBD1 identical over 7 bases. This CDR3 contains 15 residues. Per the germline V gene, CDR1 is LGHNT and CDR2 is FRNRAP. Trimming at V came to 2 bases and at J to 6 bases, leaving 6 bases not matched to a gene. CDR3: CASGLRQGHAGELFF. The DNA of the CDR3 is TGTGCTAGTGGTTTGAGACAGGGACACGCCGGGGAGCTGTTTTTT.

The chain links TRBV2 to TRBJ1-2; D gene unclear. The CDR3 consists of 11 residues. Germline V lookup: CDR1 SNHLY, CDR2 FYNNEI. The ends were cut back, 2 bases at V and 5 bases at J, with 3 bases in the middle. The CDR3 sequence is CASSEHYGYTF. CDR3 DNA: TGTGCCAGCAGTGAACATTATGGCTACACCTTC. Complete variable domain (other parts from reference TRBV2 and TRBJ1-2): EPEVTQTPSHQVTQMGQEVILRCVPISNHLYFYWYRQILGQKVEFLVSFYNNEISEKSEIFDDQFSVERPDGSNFTLKIRSTKLEDSAMYFCASSEHYGYTFGSGTRLTVV.

CDR3 sequence (DNA): TGTGCCAGTATCCCGGACAGGAACTATGGCTACACCTTC. It codes for CASIPDRNYGYTF. The V call is TRBV28, the J call TRBJ1-2, with 7 bases matching TRBD1. Germline assignment: CDR1 MDHEN and CDR2 SYDVKM. V dropped 9 bases and J dropped 2; count of bases not matched to a gene: 6. The CDR3 runs 13 residues.

This chain joins TRBV5-1 and TRBJ2-2; tentatively, D is TRBD1 (5 bases). The CDR3 extends over 14 amino acids. Germline V CDR1 and CDR2: SGHRS, YFSETQ. Trimming took 6 bases from V and 0 from J, leaving 9 bases between them. DNA of the CDR3: TGCGCCAGCATGCCAGGGACGAACACCGGGGAGCTGTTTTTT. Residues: CASMPGTNTGELFF.

This clone is a singleton in its sample. V usage is TRBV2 and J usage is TRBJ2-3; 7 bases are a match to TRBD2. Germline V gene data show CDR1 as SNHLY and CDR2 as FYNNEI. V lost 2 bases to trimming and J lost 6 bases; unmatched junction nucleotides: 8. The length of the CDR3 is 15 residues. The CDR3 here is CASSELGGRYDTQYF. CDR3 DNA sequence: TGTGCCAGCAGTGAATTGGGCGGGAGATATGATACGCAGTATTTT.

In DNA, the CDR3 is TGTGCCAGCAGTTTCTCTAGCGCGGAGACCCAGTACTTC. Translated, it gives CASSFSSAETQYF. The chain recombines TRBV28 with TRBJ2-5; weak D call: TRBD2 (6 bases). Germline assignment: CDR1 MDHEN and CDR2 SYDVKM. This CDR3 comprises 13 residues. V was pared by 3 bases and J by 5 bases, with 10 bases between.

The chain carries TRBV6-1 and TRBJ2-3, with 7 bases matching TRBD2. The CDR3 spans 14 residues. With V trimmed by 11 bases and J by 1 base, 9 bases remained unmatched. Per the germline V gene, CDR1 is MNHNS and CDR2 is SASEGT. The CDR3 spells CAVHSGGGTDTQYF. The DNA of the CDR3 is TGTGCCGTCCACTCTGGGGGGGGCACAGATACGCAGTATTTT.

Worth noting for this clone: A far larger clone differs by one base, so this is likely a read error. The same CDR3 can be traced to other DNA sequences in this sample. This rearrangement joins TRBV9 to TRBJ1-1; 7 bases align to TRBD1. With 3 bases clipped from V and 3 bases from J, the junction kept 8 bases outside the gene matches. The germline V gene encodes CDR1 SGDLS and CDR2 YYNGEE. This CDR3 is 15 amino acids long. The CDR3 sequence: CASSAEDRDYTEAFF. CDR3 in DNA: TGTGCCAGCAGCGCGGAAGACAGGGACTACACTGAAGCTTTCTTT.

This clone was detected only once. The chain joins TRBV7-3 to TRBJ1-2, with 9 bases lining up with TRBD1. J gave up 6 bases and V 4 bases, and 3 bases lay outside the gene matches. Germline loops: CDR1 SGHTA, CDR2 FQGTGA. The CDR3 length is 13 residues. The CDR3 spells CASSWGQGNGYTF. Written as DNA, the CDR3 is TGTGCCAGCAGCTGGGGACAGGGTAATGGCTACACCTTC.

In its sample, this clone was seen a few times. The chain has TRBV19 and TRBJ2-1, with TRBD1 matching 7 bases. V was pared by 3 bases and J by 2 bases, with 4 bases of the junction left unmatched. The CDR3 sequence is 15 residues long. Germline CDR1 LNHDA, CDR2 SQIVND (reference sequence). The CDR3 protein is CASSMTGSAYNEQFF. The CDR3 DNA follows: TGTGCCAGTAGTATGACAGGGTCTGCCTACAATGAGCAGTTCTTC.